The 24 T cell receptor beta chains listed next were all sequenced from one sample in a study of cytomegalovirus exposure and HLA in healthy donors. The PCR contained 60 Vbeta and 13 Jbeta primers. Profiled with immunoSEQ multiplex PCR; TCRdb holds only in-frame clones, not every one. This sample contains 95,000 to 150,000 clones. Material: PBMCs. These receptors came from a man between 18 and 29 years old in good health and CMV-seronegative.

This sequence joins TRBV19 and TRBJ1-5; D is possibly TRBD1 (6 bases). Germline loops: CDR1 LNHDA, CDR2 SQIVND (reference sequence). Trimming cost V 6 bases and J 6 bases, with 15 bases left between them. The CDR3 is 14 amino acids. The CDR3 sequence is CASRPGGGPQPQHF. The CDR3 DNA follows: TGTGCCAGTAGACCGGGGGGGGGCCCTCAGCCCCAGCATTTT.

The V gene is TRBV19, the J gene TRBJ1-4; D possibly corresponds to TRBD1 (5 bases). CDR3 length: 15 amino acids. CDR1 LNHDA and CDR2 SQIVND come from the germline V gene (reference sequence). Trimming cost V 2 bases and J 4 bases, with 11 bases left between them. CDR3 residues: CASSITQGINEKLFF. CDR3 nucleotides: TGTGCCAGTAGTATAACTCAGGGAATTAATGAAAAACTGTTTTTT.

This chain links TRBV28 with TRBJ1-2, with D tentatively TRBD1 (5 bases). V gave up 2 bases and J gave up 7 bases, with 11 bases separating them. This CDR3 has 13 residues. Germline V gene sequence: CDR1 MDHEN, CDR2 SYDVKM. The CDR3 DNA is TGTGCCAGCAGTTTACGCAGGGTTGGTGGCTACACCTTC. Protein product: CASSLRRVGGYTF.

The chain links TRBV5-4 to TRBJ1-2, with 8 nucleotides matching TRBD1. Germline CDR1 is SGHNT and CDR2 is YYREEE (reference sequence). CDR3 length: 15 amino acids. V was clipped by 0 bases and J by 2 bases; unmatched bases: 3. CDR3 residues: CASSLGTGPNYGYTF. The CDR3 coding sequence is TGTGCCAGCAGCTTGGGGACAGGGCCCAACTATGGCTACACCTTC.

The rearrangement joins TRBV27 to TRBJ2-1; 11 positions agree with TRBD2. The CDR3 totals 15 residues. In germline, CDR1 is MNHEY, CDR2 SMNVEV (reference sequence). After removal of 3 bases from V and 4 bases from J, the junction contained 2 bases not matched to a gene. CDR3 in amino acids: CASSFVAGGYNEQFF. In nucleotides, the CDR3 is TGTGCCAGCAGTTTTGTAGCGGGGGGGTACAATGAGCAGTTCTTC.

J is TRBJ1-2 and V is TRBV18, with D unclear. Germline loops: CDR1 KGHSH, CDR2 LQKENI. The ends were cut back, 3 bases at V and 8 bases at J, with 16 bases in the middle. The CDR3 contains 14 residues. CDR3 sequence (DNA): TGTGCCAGCTCACCCCTTCCCGGGGTTCGGGGCTACACCTTC. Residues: CASSPLPGVRGYTF. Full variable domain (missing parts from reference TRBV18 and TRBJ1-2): NAGVMQNPRHLVRRRGQEARLRCSPMKGHSHVYWYRQLPEEGLKFMVYLQKENIIDESGMPKERFSAEFPKEGPSILRIQQVVRGDSAAYFCASSPLPGVRGYTFGSGTRLTVV.

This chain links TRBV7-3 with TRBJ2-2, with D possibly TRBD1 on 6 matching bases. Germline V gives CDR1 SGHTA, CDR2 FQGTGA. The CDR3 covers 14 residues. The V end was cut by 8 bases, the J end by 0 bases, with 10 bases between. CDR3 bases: TGTGCCAGCCGAGACAGGTCGAACACCGGGGAGCTGTTTTTT. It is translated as CASRDRSNTGELFF.

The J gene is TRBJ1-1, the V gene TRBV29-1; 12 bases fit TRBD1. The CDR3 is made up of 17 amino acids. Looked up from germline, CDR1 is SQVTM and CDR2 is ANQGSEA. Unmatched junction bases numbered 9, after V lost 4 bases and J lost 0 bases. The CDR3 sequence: CSVVGTGGAEMNTEAFF. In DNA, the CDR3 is TGCAGCGTTGTAGGGACAGGGGGCGCCGAGATGAACACTGAAGCTTTCTTT.

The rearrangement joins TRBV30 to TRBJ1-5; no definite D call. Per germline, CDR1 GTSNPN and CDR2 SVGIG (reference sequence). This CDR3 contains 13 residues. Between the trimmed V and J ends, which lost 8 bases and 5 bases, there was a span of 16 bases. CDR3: CAAGLGLDQPQHF. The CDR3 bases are TGTGCCGCGGGGTTAGGGCTGGATCAGCCCCAGCATTTT. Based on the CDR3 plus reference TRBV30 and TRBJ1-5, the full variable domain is SQTIHQWPATLVQPVGSPLSLECTVEGTSNPNLYWYRQAAGRGLQLLFYSVGIGQISSEVPQNLSASRPQDRQFILSSKKLLLSDSGFYLCAAGLGLDQPQHFGDGTRLSIL.

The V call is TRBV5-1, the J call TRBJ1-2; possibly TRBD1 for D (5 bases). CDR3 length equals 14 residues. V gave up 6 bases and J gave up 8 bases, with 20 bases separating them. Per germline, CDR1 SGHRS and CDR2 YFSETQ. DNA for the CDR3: TGCGCCAGCACCCCTGGGGGGGTAAGAATAGGCTACACCTTC. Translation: CASTPGGVRIGYTF.

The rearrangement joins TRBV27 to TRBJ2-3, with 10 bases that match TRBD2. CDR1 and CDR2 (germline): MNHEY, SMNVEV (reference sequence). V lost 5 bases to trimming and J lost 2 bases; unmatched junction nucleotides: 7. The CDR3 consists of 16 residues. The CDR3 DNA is TGTGCCAGCAGTATACTAGCGGGACGAACCACAGATACGCAGTATTTT. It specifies CASSILAGRTTDTQYF.

The CDR3 region is CASSVGQGAGDIQYF. CDR3 DNA sequence: TGTGCCAGCAGCGTAGGGCAGGGGGCGGGAGACATTCAGTACTTC. The genes are TRBV9 and TRBJ2-4, with D perhaps TRBD1 (8 bases). V was clipped by 0 bases and J by 8 bases, with 15 bases between them. The CDR3 runs 15 residues. Germline-derived CDR1 and CDR2 are SGDLS and YYNGEE.

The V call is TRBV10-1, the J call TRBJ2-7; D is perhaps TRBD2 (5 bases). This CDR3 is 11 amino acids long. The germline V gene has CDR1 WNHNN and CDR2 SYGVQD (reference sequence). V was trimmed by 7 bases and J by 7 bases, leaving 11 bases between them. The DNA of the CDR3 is TGCGCCAGCACGGACGGGGTGGAGCAGTACTTC. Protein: CASTDGVEQYF.

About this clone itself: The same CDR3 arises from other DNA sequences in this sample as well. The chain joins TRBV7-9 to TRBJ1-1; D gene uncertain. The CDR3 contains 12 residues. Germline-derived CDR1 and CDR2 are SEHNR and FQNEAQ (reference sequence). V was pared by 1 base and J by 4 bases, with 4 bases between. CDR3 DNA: TGTGCCAGCAGCTTAGTGAGCACTGAAGCTTTCTTT. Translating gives CASSLVSTEAFF. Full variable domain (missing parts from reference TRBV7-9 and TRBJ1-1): DTGVSQNPRHKITKRGQNVTFRCDPISEHNRLYWYRQTLGQGPEFLTYFQNEAQLEKSRLLSDRFSAERPKGSFSTLEIQRTEQGDSAMYLCASSLVSTEAFFGQGTRLTVV.

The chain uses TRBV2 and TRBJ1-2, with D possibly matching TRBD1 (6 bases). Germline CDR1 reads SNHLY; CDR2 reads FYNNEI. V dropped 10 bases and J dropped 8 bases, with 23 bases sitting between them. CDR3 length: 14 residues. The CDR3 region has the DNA TGTGCCACCACAATACGACAGGCCGATTTGGGCTACACCTTC. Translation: CATTIRQADLGYTF.

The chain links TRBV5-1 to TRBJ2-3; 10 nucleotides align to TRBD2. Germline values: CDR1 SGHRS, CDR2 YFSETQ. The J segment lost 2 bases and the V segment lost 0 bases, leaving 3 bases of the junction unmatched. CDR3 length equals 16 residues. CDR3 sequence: CASSLASGSFTDTQYF. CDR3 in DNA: TGCGCCAGCAGCTTGGCTAGCGGGAGTTTCACAGATACGCAGTATTTT.

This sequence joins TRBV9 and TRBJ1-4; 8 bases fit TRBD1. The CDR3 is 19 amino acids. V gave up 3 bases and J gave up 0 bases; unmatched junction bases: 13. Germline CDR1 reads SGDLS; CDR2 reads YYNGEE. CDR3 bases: TGTGCCAGCAGCGCTAGTCCCGGGACAGGCGATTCAACTAATGAAAAACTGTTTTTT. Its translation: CASSASPGTGDSTNEKLFF.

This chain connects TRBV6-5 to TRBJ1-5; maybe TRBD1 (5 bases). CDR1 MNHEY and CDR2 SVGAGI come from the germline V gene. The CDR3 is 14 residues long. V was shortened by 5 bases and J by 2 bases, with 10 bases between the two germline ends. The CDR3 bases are TGTGCCAGCAGTGGGGCAGGGCGCAATCAGCCCCAGCATTTT. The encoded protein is CASSGAGRNQPQHF.

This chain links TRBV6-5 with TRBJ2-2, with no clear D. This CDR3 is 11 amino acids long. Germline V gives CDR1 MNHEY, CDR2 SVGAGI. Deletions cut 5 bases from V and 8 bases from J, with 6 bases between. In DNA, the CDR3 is TGTGCCAGCAGTCACGAGGGGGAGCTGTTTTTT. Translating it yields CASSHEGELFF.

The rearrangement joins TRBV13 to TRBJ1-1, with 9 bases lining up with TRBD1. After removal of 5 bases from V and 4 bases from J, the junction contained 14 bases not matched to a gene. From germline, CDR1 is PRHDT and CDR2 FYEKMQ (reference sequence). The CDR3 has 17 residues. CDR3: CASSPILGTGRITEAFF. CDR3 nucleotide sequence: TGTGCCAGCAGCCCGATACTAGGGACAGGGCGGATCACTGAAGCTTTCTTT.

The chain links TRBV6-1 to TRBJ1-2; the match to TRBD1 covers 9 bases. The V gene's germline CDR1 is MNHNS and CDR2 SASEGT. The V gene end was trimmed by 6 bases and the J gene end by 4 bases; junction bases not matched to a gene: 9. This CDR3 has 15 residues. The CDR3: CASRGTGPSVYGYTF. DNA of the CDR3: TGTGCCAGCAGGGGGACAGGGCCCAGTGTCTATGGCTACACCTTC.

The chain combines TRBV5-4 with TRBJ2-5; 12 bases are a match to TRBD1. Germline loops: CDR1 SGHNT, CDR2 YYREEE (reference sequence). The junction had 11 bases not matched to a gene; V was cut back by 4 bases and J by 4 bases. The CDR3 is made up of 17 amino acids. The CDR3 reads CASSGRLRDRGRETQYF. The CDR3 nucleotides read TGTGCCAGCAGCGGCCGCCTCCGGGACAGGGGGCGAGAGACCCAGTACTTC.

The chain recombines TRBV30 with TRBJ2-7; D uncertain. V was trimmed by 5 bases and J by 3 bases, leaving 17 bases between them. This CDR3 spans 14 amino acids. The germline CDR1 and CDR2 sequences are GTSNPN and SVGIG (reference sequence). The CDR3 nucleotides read TGTGCCTGGGAGGTTCGGCCTTCGGGCTACGAGCAGTACTTC. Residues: CAWEVRPSGYEQYF.

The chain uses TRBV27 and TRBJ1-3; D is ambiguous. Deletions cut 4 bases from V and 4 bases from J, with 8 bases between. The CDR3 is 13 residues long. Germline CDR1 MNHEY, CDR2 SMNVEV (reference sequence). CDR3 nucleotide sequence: TGTGCCAGCAGTTACTCACCAGGAAACACCATATATTTT. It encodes CASSYSPGNTIYF.